This T cell receptor (beta chain) was sequenced in a study of CD8+CD57+ T cells in acquired aplastic anemia. Study-wide results and caveats: Some 31 sequences, all CD8+ CDR3, were shared between patients and controls.

It was genomic DNA that served as the template for profiling TCR beta VDJ and CDR3. One entry per CDR3 protein, called by TCRdb with MiXCR from the reads. This sample has hundreds of thousands of distinct CDR3 sequences, with roughly 68% found just once. Germline V gene data show CDR1 as SGHDN and CDR2 as FVKESK. Ends included, the CDR3 has 13 residues. Turning to this clonotype: The antigen remains undetermined. The missing conserved phenylalanine or tryptophan at the end of this CDR3 makes a read error likely. Because the CDR3's place on the DNA is in doubt, the DNA is left out and the CDR3 is given as listed by TCRdb.

This clonotype originated in a human donor in good health, serving as a control. Sequencing used sorted CD4+, CD8+, or CD8+CD57+ T cells (not recorded which) from PBMCs. V and J are TRBV14 and TRBJ2-3; the DNA was not used to check the table's D call, TRBD1. The chain's CDR3 is CASSLGQGEEQYI.